A selection of T cell receptor beta chains follows, all from one sample in a study of blood T cell repertoires in COVID-19. The repertoire was sequenced with immunoSEQ multiplex PCR; TCRdb's copy has only in-frame clones and lacks some. Of about 99,000 clones listed, about 90% are singletons. The sample comprised peripheral blood. These receptor sequences come from an older woman with acute or convalescent COVID-19. The CDR3 runs from the conserved cysteine through the conserved F or W. A D gene is named only where the DNA matches it firmly. Expanded clones get a size class; other rows say once, few or many, or leave the size out.

clone size	V gene	J gene	D gene	CDR3 DNA	CDR3 protein
-	TRBV6-5	TRBJ1-1	TRBD1	TGTGCCAGCGCCCGGAGTTGGGACAGGGGTGAAGCTTTCTTT	CASARSWDRGEAFF
few	TRBV19	TRBJ1-1	TRBD1	TGTGCCAGTACCTTAGGGGGCGCCGGGTTTATTGGGGCTTCAGCTTTCTTT	CASTLGGAGFIGASAFF
-	TRBV4-2	TRBJ2-2	TRBD2	TGTGCCAGCAGCCAAGAAACGCTGTCTAGCGGGCTTCCCCGGGAGCTGTTTTTT	CASSQETLSSGLPRELFF
-	TRBV3-1/TRBV3-2	TRBJ1-4	-	TGTGCCAGCGGGCGCCGGGACACCGCAACTAATGAAAAACTGTTTTTT	CASGRRDTATNEKLFF
-	TRBV19	TRBJ1-3	-	TGTGCCAGTAGTACAACAGGTTTATCTGGAAACACCATATATTTT	CASSTTGLSGNTIYF
-	TRBV5-8	TRBJ2-1	TRBD2	TGTGCCAGCAGCCCCGGGACTAGCGCGTTCAATGAGCAGTTCTTC	CASSPGTSAFNEQFF
once	TRBV3-1/TRBV3-2	TRBJ1-2	TRBD1	TGTGCCAGCAGCCCTGGGACAGGGGACCACTATGGCTACACCTTC	CASSPGTGDHYGYTF
-	TRBV9	TRBJ1-1	-	TGTGCCAGCAGCGTCAGGGTTTCGGGCACTGAAGCTTTCTTT	CASSVRVSGTEAFF
-	TRBV20-1	TRBJ1-2	-	TGCAGTGCTAGTTCTCCGAGAGATCTGCGTGGCTACACCTTC	CSASSPRDLRGYTF
-	TRBV15	TRBJ1-5	-	TGTGCCACCAGCAGAGATCTGGGGGGACAGCCCCAGCATTTT	CATSRDLGGQPQHF
few	TRBV2	TRBJ2-1	-	TGTGCCAGCAGAAAAGGGGATAATGAGCAGTTCTTC	CASRKGDNEQFF
-	TRBV9	TRBJ2-2	TRBD1	TGTGCCAGCAGCCCGACCCAGGGGGTTAACGGGGAGCTGTTTTTT	CASSPTQGVNGELFF
-	TRBV4-1	TRBJ1-5	-	TGCGCCAGCAGCCAACAGGGAGGGGGCAATCAGCCCCAGCATTTT	CASSQQGGGNQPQHF
-	TRBV19	TRBJ2-7	TRBD1	TGTGCCAGTAGTATTCCGGGACAGGGAAACTACGAGCAGTACTTC	CASSIPGQGNYEQYF
-	TRBV2	TRBJ1-5	-	TGTGCCAGCAGTGACAGGGGTGTCGGTCAGCCCCAGCATTTT	CASSDRGVGQPQHF
few	TRBV28	TRBJ1-2	-	TGTGCCAGCAGTGTACAGGGAAGTGGCTACACCTTC	CASSVQGSGYTF
-	TRBV7-8	TRBJ1-2	-	TGTGCCAGCAGCTTAGAAGGGACAAATGGCTACACCTTC	CASSLEGTNGYTF
-	TRBV28	TRBJ2-5	-	TGTGCCAGCAGTCCAGGAGGGATCCAAGAGACCCAGTACTTC	CASSPGGIQETQYF
-	TRBV5-1	TRBJ2-1	TRBD2	TGCGCCAGCAGCTTGGATCCACTAGCGGTTTACCGGAATGAGCAGTTCTTC	CASSLDPLAVYRNEQFF
-	TRBV6-6	TRBJ2-1	TRBD2	TGTGCCAGCAGTTACAGTCGGACTAGCGTATACAATGAGCAGTTCTTC	CASSYSRTSVYNEQFF
once	TRBV6-1	TRBJ1-5	TRBD1	TGTGCCAGTCAAGACAGGGGCCCAAATCAGCCCCAGCATTTT	CASQDRGPNQPQHF
-	TRBV5-1	TRBJ1-1	-	TGCGCCAGCAGCTCTCAAACAGGGAACACTGAAGCTTTCTTT	CASSSQTGNTEAFF
-	TRBV6-2/TRBV6-3	TRBJ2-7	TRBD2	TGTGCCAGCAGCTTTGGGACTAGCGGGAGGGAAGTCACCTACGAGCAGTACTTC	CASSFGTSGREVTYEQYF
once	TRBV5-5	TRBJ1-2	-	TGTGCCAGCAGCTTGGAGGGGTCGCCGTACGGCTACACCTTC	CASSLEGSPYGYTF
once	TRBV13	TRBJ2-1	-	TGTGCCAGCAGCTTAGAAGCCGGGGGTGCGGAGCAGTTCTTC	CASSLEAGGAEQFF
once	TRBV28	TRBJ2-1	TRBD1	TGTGCCAGCAACTCCTATCAGGGGGCGGCCTACAATGAGCAGTTCTTC	CASNSYQGAAYNEQFF
once	TRBV29-1	TRBJ1-2	TRBD1	TGCAGCGTTGAAGGGACAGGCCGGGGCTACACCTTC	CSVEGTGRGYTF
-	TRBV27	TRBJ2-1	TRBD2	TGTGCCAGCAGCCCGGGACTAGCGGAGAGGGATGAGCAGCTCTTC	CASSPGLAERDEQLF
-	TRBV6-5	TRBJ2-2	-	TGTGCCAGCAGTACACCGGGGGAGCTGTTTTTT	CASSTPGELFF
-	TRBV27	TRBJ2-1	TRBD1	TGTGCCAGCAGTCGACCGACAGGGCGGGCATCCTACAATGAGCAGTTCTTC	CASSRPTGRASYNEQFF
-	TRBV19	TRBJ1-1	-	TGTGCCAGTAGTCAGGGCACCTACACTGAAGCTTTCTTT	CASSQGTYTEAFF
-	TRBV27	TRBJ1-5	-	TGTGCCAGCAGCCTGGAGGGACGGGCGGGTCAGCCCCAGCATTTT	CASSLEGRAGQPQHF
-	TRBV4-1	TRBJ2-1	TRBD2	TGCGCCAGCAGCCATCCCAAGGGAACTAGCGGGAGCGATTTCTACAATGAGCAGTTCTTC	CASSHPKGTSGSDFYNEQFF
-	TRBV28	TRBJ1-2	-	TGTGCCAGCAGTTCCGGTAGCCTCTATGGCTACACCTTC	CASSSGSLYGYTF
-	TRBV19	TRBJ2-2	-	TGTGCCAGTAGTATTCGGGAGCTCGCGAACACCGGGGAGCTGTTTTTT	CASSIRELANTGELFF
once	TRBV2	TRBJ2-5	-	TGTGCCAGCAACAGGATAAACCAAGAGACCCAGTACTTC	CASNRINQETQYF